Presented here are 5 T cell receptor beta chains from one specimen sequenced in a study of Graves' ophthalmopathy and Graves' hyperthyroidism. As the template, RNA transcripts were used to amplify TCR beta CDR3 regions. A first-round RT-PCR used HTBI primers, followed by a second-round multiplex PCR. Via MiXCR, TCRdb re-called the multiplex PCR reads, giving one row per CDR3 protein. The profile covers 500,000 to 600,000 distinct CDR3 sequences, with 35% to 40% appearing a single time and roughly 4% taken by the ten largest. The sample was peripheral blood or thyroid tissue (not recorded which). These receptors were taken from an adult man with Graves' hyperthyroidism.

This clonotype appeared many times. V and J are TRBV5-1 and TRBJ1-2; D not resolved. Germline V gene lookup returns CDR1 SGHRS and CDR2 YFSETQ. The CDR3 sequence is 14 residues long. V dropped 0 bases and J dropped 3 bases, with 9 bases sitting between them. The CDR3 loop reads CASSLEREDYGYTF. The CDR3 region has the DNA TGCGCCAGCAGCTTGGAGCGGGAAGACTATGGCTACACCTTC.

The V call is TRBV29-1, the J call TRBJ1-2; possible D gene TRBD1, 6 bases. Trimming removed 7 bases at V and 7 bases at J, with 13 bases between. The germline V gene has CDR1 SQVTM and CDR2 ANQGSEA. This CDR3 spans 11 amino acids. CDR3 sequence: CSADRRGGYTF. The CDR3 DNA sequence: TGCAGCGCGGACAGAAGGGGTGGCTACACCTTC.

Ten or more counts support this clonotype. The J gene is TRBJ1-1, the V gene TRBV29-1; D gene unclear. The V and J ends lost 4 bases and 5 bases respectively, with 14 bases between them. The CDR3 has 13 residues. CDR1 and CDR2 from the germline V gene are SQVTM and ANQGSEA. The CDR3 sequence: CSVVSGLWTEAFF. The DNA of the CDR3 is TGCAGCGTTGTAAGTGGGCTTTGGACTGAAGCTTTCTTT.

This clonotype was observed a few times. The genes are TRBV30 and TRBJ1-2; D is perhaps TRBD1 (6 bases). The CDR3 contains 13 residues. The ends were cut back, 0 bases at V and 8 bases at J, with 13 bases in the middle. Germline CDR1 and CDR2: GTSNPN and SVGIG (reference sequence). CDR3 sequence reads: CAWSVKQGQGYTF. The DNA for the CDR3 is TGTGCCTGGAGTGTAAAACAGGGCCAGGGCTACACCTTC. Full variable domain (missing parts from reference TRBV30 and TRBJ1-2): SQTIHQWPATLVQPVGSPLSLECTVEGTSNPNLYWYRQAAGRGLQLLFYSVGIGQISSEVPQNLSASRPQDRQFILSSKKLLLSDSGFYLCAWSVKQGQGYTFGSGTRLTVV.

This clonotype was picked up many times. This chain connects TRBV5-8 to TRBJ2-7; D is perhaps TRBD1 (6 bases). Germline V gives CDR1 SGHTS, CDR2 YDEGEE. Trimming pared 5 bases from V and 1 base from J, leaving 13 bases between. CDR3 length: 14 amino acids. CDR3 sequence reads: CASRPETGSYEQYF. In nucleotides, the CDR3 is TGTGCCAGCAGACCCGAAACAGGGTCCTACGAGCAGTACTTC.